The rows below give T cell receptor beta chains drawn from one sample of a study of T cell repertoires in cytomegalovirus infection. In TCRdb, the reads were re-called with MiXCR into one record per CDR3 protein. Here the sample spans 250,000 to 300,000 distinct CDR3 sequences, 20% to 30% being singletons. Input material: PBMCs. The receptor source for this set is a human donor in good health (CMV status not recorded). Some clones in this sample may be carry-over from other donors' samples. Each CDR3 is given with its conserved first and last residue. The D gene is left open where the match is weak. Size is stated for part of the rows, as once, few or many counts, or as a class when the clone is expanded.

V gene	clone size	D gene	J gene	CDR3 protein	CDR3 DNA
TRBV11-2	NA	NA	TRBJ2-7	CASSPRAGQEQYF	TGTGCCAGCAGCCCACGCGCGGGGCAGGAGCAGTACTTC
TRBV7-6	few	NA	TRBJ1-4	CASSTRLGINEKLFF	TGTGCCAGCAGCACTCGGCTCGGAATTAATGAAAAACTGTTTTTT
TRBV28	many	NA	TRBJ2-5	CASSLIGETQYF	TGTGCCAGCAGCTTGATTGGAGAGACCCAGTACTTC
TRBV4-1	few	TRBD2	TRBJ2-4	CASSQDSGSTRAKNIQYF	TGCGCCAGCAGCCAAGATAGCGGGTCGACCCGAGCCAAAAACATTCAGTACTTC
TRBV5-4	NA	NA	TRBJ2-5	CASSGETGTQSQETQYF	TGTGCCAGCAGCGGAGAGACCGGGACCCAATCCCAAGAGACCCAGTACTTC
TRBV5-1	once	NA	TRBJ2-7	CASSPVGGSGIYEQYF	TGCGCCAGCAGCCCCGTAGGGGGTAGCGGAATTTACGAGCAGTACTTC
TRBV7-2	many	TRBD2	TRBJ2-7	CASSHGLAGSYEQYF	TGTGCCAGCAGCCATGGACTAGCGGGGAGCTACGAGCAGTACTTC
TRBV4-3	NA	NA	TRBJ1-5	CASSQDRSVSNQPQHF	TGCGCCAGCAGCCAAGATAGGTCGGTTAGCAATCAGCCCCAGCATTTT
TRBV6-5	few	NA	TRBJ1-2	CASSMTVSGYGYTF	TGTGCCAGCAGTATGACAGTCTCCGGCTATGGCTACACCTTC
TRBV28	NA	NA	TRBJ2-3	CASSPTPGIGGAPDTPYF	TGTGCCAGCAGTCCAACACCGGGAATAGGGGGGGCCCCAGATACGCCGTATTTT
TRBV11-2	NA	TRBD2	TRBJ2-3	CASSFRGRALADTQYF	TGTGCCAGCAGCTTCCGCGGGAGGGCACTGGCAGATACGCAGTATTTT
TRBV28	NA	TRBD2	TRBJ2-7	CASITSGNEQYF	TGTGCCAGCATAACTAGCGGGAACGAGCAGTACTTC
TRBV7-2	many	NA	TRBJ2-1	CASSLDLSSYNEQFF	TGTGCCAGCAGCTTAGACCTGAGCTCCTACAATGAGCAGTTCTTC